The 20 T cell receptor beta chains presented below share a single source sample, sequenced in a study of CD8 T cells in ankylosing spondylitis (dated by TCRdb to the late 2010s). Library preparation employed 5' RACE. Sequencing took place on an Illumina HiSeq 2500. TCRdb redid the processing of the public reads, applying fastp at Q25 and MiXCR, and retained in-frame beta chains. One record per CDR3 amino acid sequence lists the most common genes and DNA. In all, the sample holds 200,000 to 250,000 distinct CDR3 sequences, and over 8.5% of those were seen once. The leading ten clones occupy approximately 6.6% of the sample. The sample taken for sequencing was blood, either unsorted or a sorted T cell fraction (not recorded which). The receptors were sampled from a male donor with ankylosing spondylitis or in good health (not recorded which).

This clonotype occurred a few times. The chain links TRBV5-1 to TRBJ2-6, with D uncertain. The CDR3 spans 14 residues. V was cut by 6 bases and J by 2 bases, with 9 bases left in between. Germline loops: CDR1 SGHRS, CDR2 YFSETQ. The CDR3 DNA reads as TGCGCCAGCAACGCCCAGACTGGGGCCAACGTCCTGACTTTC. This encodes CASNAQTGANVLTF. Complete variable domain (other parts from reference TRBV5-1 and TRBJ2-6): KAGVTQTPRYLIKTRGQQVTLSCSPISGHRSVSWYQQTPGQGLQFLFEYFSETQRNKGNFPGRFSGRQFSNSRSEMNVSTLELGDSALYLCASNAQTGANVLTFGAGSRLTVL.

The CDR3, as DNA: TGTGCCAGCAGCCATACTAAGACAGTCCCCCTAAACTATGGCTACACCTTC. It encodes CASSHTKTVPLNYGYTF. The chain combines TRBV11-2 with TRBJ1-2, with D possibly TRBD1 on 5 matching bases. Trimming removed 5 bases from V and 2 bases from J, with 21 bases in between. The CDR3 consists of 17 residues. Germline CDR1 and CDR2: SGHAT and FQNNGV.

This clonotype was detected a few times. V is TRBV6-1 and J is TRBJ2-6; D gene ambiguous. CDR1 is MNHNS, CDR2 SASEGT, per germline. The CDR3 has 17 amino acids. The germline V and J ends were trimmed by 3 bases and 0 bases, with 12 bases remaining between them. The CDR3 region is CASSDSGLSSGANVLTF. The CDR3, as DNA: TGTGCCAGCAGTGATTCCGGGCTCAGCTCTGGGGCCAACGTCCTGACTTTC.

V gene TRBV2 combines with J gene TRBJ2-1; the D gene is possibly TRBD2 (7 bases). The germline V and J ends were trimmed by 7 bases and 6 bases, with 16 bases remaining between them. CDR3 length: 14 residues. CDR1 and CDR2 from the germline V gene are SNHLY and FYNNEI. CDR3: CASKWGGALNEQFF. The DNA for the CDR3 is TGTGCCAGCAAGTGGGGGGGGGCCCTCAATGAGCAGTTCTTC.

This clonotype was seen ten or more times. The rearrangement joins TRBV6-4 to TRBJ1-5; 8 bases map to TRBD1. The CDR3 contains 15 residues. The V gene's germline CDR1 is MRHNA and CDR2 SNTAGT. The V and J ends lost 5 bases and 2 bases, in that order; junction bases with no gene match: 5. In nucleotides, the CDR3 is TGTGCCAGCAGTCCCACGACAGGGGGCAATCAGCCCCAGCATTTT. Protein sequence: CASSPTTGGNQPQHF.

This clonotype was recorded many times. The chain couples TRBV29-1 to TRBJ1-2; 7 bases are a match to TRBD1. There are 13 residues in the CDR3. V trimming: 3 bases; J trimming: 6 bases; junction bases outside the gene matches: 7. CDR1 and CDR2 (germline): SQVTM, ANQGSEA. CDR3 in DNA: TGCAGCGTTGACCCCACAGGGGACCATGGCTACACCTTC. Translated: CSVDPTGDHGYTF. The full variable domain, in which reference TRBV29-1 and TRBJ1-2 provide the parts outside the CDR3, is SAVISQKPSRDICQRGTSLTIQCQVDSQVTMMFWYRQQPGQSLTLIATANQGSEATYESGFVIDKFPISRPNLTFSTLTVSNMSPEDSSIYLCSVDPTGDHGYTFGSGTRLTVV.

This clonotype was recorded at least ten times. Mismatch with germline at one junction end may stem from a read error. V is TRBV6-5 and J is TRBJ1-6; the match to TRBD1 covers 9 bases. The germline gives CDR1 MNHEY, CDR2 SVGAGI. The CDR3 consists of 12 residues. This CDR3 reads CASSDDRTGEFF. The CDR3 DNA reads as TGTGCCAGCAGTGACGACCGGACAGGGGAATTCTTT.

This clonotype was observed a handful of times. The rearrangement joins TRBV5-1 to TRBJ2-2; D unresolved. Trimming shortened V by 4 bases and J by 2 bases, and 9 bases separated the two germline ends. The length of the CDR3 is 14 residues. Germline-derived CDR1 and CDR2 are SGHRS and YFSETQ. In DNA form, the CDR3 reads TGCGCCAGCAGCGGCGGAGATAACACCGGGGAGCTGTTTTTT. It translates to CASSGGDNTGELFF.

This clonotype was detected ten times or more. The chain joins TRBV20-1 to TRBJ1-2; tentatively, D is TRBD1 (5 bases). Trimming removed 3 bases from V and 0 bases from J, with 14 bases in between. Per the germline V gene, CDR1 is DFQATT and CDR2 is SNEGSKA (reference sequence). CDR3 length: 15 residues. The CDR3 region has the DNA TGCAGTGCTAGGGGGACTCACGAGTCTAACTATGGCTACACCTTC. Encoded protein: CSARGTHESNYGYTF.

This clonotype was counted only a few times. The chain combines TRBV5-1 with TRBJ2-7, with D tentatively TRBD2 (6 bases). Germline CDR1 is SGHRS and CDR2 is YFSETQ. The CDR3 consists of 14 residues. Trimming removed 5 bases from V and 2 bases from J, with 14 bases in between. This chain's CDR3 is CASSFGGTTYEQYF. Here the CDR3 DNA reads TGCGCCAGCAGTTTCGGGGGAACTACCTACGAGCAGTACTTC.

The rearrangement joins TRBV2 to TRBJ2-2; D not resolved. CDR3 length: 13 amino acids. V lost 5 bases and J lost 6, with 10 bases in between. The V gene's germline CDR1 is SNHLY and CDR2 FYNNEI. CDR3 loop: CASSRSLAGELFF. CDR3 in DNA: TGTGCCAGCAGTCGAAGTCTAGCCGGGGAGCTGTTTTTT. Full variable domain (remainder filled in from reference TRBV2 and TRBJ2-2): EPEVTQTPSHQVTQMGQEVILRCVPISNHLYFYWYRQILGQKVEFLVSFYNNEISEKSEIFDDQFSVERPDGSNFTLKIRSTKLEDSAMYFCASSRSLAGELFFGEGSRLTVL.

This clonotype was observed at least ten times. CDR3 coding DNA: TGCGCCAGCAGCCCACTCACAGGAGGAGTCACTGAAGCTTTCTTT. Its translation is CASSPLTGGVTEAFF. The genes are TRBV5-1 and TRBJ1-1, with D possibly being TRBD1 (5 bases). Germline CDR1 is SGHRS and CDR2 is YFSETQ. Trimming left V 4 bases short and J 4 bases short, with 17 bases between. The CDR3 loop spans 15 amino acids. Complete variable domain (other parts from reference TRBV5-1 and TRBJ1-1): KAGVTQTPRYLIKTRGQQVTLSCSPISGHRSVSWYQQTPGQGLQFLFEYFSETQRNKGNFPGRFSGRQFSNSRSEMNVSTLELGDSALYLCASSPLTGGVTEAFFGQGTRLTVV.

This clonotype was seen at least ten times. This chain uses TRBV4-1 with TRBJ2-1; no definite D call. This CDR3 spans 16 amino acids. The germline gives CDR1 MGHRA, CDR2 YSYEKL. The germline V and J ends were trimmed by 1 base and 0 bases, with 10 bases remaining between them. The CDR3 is CASSQGRPPSYNEQFF. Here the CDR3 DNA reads TGCGCCAGCAGCCAAGGAAGGCCCCCCTCCTACAATGAGCAGTTCTTC.

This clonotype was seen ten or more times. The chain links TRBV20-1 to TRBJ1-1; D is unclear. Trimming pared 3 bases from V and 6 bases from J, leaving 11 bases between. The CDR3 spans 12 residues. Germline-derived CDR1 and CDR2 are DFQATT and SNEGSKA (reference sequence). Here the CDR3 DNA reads TGCAGTGCTAGTTTCAGCGGGGCTGAAGCTTTCTTT. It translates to CSASFSGAEAFF.

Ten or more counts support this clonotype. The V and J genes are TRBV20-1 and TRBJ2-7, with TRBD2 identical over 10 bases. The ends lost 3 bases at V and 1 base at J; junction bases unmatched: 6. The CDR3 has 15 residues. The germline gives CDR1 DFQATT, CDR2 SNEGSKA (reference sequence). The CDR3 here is CSARDGTSASYEQYF. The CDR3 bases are TGCAGTGCTAGGGATGGGACTAGCGCTTCCTACGAGCAGTACTTC.

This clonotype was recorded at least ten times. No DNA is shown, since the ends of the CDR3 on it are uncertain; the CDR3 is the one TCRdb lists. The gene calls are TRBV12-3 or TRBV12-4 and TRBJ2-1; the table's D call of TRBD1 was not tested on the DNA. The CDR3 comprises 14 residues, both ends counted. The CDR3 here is CASSSSGVYNEQFF.

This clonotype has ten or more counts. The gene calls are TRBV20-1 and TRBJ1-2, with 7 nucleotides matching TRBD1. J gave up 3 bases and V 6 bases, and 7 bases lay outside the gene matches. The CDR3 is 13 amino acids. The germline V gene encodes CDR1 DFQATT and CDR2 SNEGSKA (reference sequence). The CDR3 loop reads CSATDRDDYGYTF. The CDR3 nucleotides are TGCAGTGCAACAGACAGGGATGACTATGGCTACACCTTC.

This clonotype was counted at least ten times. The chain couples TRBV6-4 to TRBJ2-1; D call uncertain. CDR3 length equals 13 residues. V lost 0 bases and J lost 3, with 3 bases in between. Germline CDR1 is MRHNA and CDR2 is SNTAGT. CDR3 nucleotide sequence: TGTGCCAGCAGTGACTCGGACTACAATGAGCAGTTCTTC. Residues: CASSDSDYNEQFF.

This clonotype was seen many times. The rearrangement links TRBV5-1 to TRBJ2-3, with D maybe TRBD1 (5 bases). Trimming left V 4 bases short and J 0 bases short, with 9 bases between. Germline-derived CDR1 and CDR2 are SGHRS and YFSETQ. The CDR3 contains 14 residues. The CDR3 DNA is TGCGCCAGCAGCGGAACAGGAAGCACAGATACGCAGTATTTT. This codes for CASSGTGSTDTQYF.

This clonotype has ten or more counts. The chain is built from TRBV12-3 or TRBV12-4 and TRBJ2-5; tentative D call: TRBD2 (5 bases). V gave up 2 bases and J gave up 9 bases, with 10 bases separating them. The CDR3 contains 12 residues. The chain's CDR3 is CASSLNVGAQYF. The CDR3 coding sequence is TGTGCCAGCAGTTTAAACGTGGGAGCCCAGTACTTC.